The rows below give T cell receptor beta chains drawn from one sample of a study of OX40 agonist ivuxolimab in advanced cancers. This table comes from immunoSEQ multiplex PCR, and its TCRdb copy is limited to in-frame clones, with some not included. The profile shows 70,000 to 75,000 clones, less than 90% of them singletons. The sequencing here drew on CD4+ or CD8+ T cells sorted from blood, taken in a trial of the OX40 agonist ivuxolimab. The receptors derive from an adult with an advanced solid tumor such as melanoma, head and neck, liver or kidney cancer. CDR3s include the opening cysteine and the closing phenylalanine or tryptophan. The D gene is left open where the match is weak. Size values are once, few and many counts, or a class for expanded clones, and some rows have none.

d_gene: TRBD1
abundance: NA
v_gene: TRBV15
j_gene: TRBJ2-5
CDR3aa: CATSTGTVPETQYF
CDR3nt: TGTGCCACCAGTACCGGGACAGTTCCTGAGACCCAGTACTTC

d_gene: TRBD2
abundance: NA
v_gene: TRBV7-8
j_gene: TRBJ2-5
CDR3aa: CASSLERGSGTQYF
CDR3nt: TGTGCCAGCAGCCTCGAGCGGGGCTCGGGTACCCAGTACTTC

d_gene: TRBD2
abundance: NA
v_gene: TRBV4-3
j_gene: TRBJ2-2
CDR3aa: CASSQDPSGNTGELFF
CDR3nt: TGCGCCAGCAGCCAAGACCCTAGCGGGAACACCGGGGAGCTGTTTTTT

d_gene: NA
abundance: NA
v_gene: TRBV2
j_gene: TRBJ1-5
CDR3aa: CASSGTVNSNQPQHF
CDR3nt: TGTGCCAGCAGTGGGACAGTCAATAGCAATCAGCCCCAGCATTTT

d_gene: NA
abundance: NA
v_gene: TRBV4-2
j_gene: TRBJ1-2
CDR3aa: CASSQDEEDIGGYTF
CDR3nt: TGTGCCAGCAGCCAAGACGAGGAGGACATAGGGGGCTACACCTTC

d_gene: NA
abundance: NA
v_gene: TRBV5-4
j_gene: TRBJ2-5
CDR3aa: CASSSWTDQETQYF
CDR3nt: TGTGCCAGCAGCTCCTGGACGGATCAAGAGACCCAGTACTTC

d_gene: NA
abundance: NA
v_gene: TRBV5-4
j_gene: TRBJ1-5
CDR3aa: CASSLDTDQPQHF
CDR3nt: TGTGCCAGCAGCTTGGACACCGATCAGCCCCAGCATTTT

d_gene: NA
abundance: NA
v_gene: TRBV5-4
j_gene: TRBJ2-6
CDR3aa: CAAGFSGANVLTF
CDR3nt: TGTGCCGCGGGATTCTCTGGGGCCAACGTCCTGACTTTC

d_gene: TRBD2
abundance: NA
v_gene: TRBV5-1
j_gene: TRBJ2-1
CDR3aa: CASSLPPGTSGGEQFF
CDR3nt: TGCGCCAGCAGCTTACCCCCTGGGACTAGCGGTGGTGAGCAGTTCTTC

d_gene: NA
abundance: NA
v_gene: TRBV5-1
j_gene: TRBJ2-7
CDR3aa: CASSKARERDEQYF
CDR3nt: TGCGCCAGCAGCAAGGCCAGGGAGAGGGACGAGCAGTACTTC

d_gene: TRBD1
abundance: NA
v_gene: TRBV28
j_gene: TRBJ1-6
CDR3aa: CASSSLGRGDNNSPLHF
CDR3nt: TGTGCCAGCAGCTCTCTGGGCAGGGGGGATAATAATTCACCCCTCCACTTT

d_gene: NA
abundance: NA
v_gene: TRBV7-6
j_gene: TRBJ2-7
CDR3aa: CASSFLGYEQYF
CDR3nt: TGTGCCAGCAGTTTCCTGGGATACGAGCAGTACTTC

d_gene: TRBD1
abundance: NA
v_gene: TRBV19
j_gene: TRBJ1-2
CDR3aa: CASKPLTTGYGYTF
CDR3nt: TGTGCCAGTAAGCCCCTTACGACAGGGTATGGCTACACCTTC

d_gene: NA
abundance: NA
v_gene: TRBV5-8
j_gene: TRBJ2-5
CDR3aa: CASSLEGKTQYF
CDR3nt: TGTGCCAGCAGCTTGGAGGGAAAGACCCAGTACTTC

d_gene: NA
abundance: NA
v_gene: TRBV19
j_gene: TRBJ1-1
CDR3aa: CASVAWGGSTEAFF
CDR3nt: TGTGCCAGTGTGGCCTGGGGCGGGAGCACTGAAGCTTTCTTT

d_gene: TRBD1
abundance: NA
v_gene: TRBV6-1
j_gene: TRBJ1-5
CDR3aa: CASSEAGQTYQPQHF
CDR3nt: TGTGCCAGCAGTGAAGCGGGACAGACGTATCAGCCCCAGCATTTT

d_gene: NA
abundance: NA
v_gene: TRBV4-1
j_gene: TRBJ1-2
CDR3aa: CASSQDGVGGNYGYTF
CDR3nt: TGCGCCAGCAGCCAAGACGGGGTTGGGGGCAACTATGGCTACACCTTC

d_gene: TRBD1
abundance: NA
v_gene: TRBV5-6
j_gene: TRBJ1-2
CDR3aa: CASSLLDRGRLSGYTF
CDR3nt: TGTGCCAGCAGCTTGCTAGACAGGGGGCGTCTGTCTGGCTACACCTTC

d_gene: TRBD1
abundance: NA
v_gene: TRBV5-1
j_gene: TRBJ2-5
CDR3aa: CASSLGGMTGGETQYF
CDR3nt: TGCGCCAGCAGCTTGGGGGGAATGACAGGGGGAGAGACCCAGTACTTC

d_gene: NA
abundance: once
v_gene: TRBV7-8
j_gene: TRBJ2-3
CDR3aa: CASSLTTLGTDTQYF
CDR3nt: TGTGCCAGCAGCTTGACAACCTTGGGCACAGATACGCAGTATTTT

d_gene: TRBD2
abundance: NA
v_gene: TRBV11-3
j_gene: TRBJ2-1
CDR3aa: CASSPGTSGSHTEQFF
CDR3nt: TGTGCCAGCAGCCCAGGGACTAGCGGGAGTCACACTGAGCAGTTCTTC

d_gene: NA
abundance: NA
v_gene: TRBV19
j_gene: TRBJ1-1
CDR3aa: CASGEARGEAFF
CDR3nt: TGTGCCAGTGGGGAGGCCCGGGGGGAAGCTTTCTTT

d_gene: TRBD1
abundance: few
v_gene: TRBV4-2
j_gene: TRBJ1-2
CDR3aa: CASSQPDRDRGGYGYTF
CDR3nt: TGTGCCAGCAGCCAGCCCGACCGGGACAGGGGCGGCTATGGCTACACCTTC

d_gene: NA
abundance: NA
v_gene: TRBV27
j_gene: TRBJ2-7
CDR3aa: CASSRDSGYEQYF
CDR3nt: TGTGCCAGCAGTCGCGACAGCGGGTACGAGCAGTACTTC

d_gene: NA
abundance: NA
v_gene: TRBV5-1
j_gene: TRBJ2-7
CDR3aa: CASSLNEYEQYF
CDR3nt: TGCGCCAGCAGCTTGAACGAATACGAGCAGTACTTC